These 17 T cell receptor beta chains were sequenced from one sample in a study of blood T cell repertoires in COVID-19. The data were produced by immunoSEQ multiplex PCR, yet TCRdb's version contains in-frame clones alone and is incomplete. Among tens of thousands of clones listed, 80% to 85% were seen once. The sequencing input was peripheral blood. The receptors derive from a man in his sixties with active COVID-19.

This clone appeared a few times. J is TRBJ2-4 and V is TRBV28, with 9 bases identical to TRBD1. J was trimmed by 9 bases and V by 5 bases; bases with no gene match: 14. The germline CDR1 and CDR2 sequences are MDHEN and SYDVKM. This CDR3 spans 16 amino acids. CDR3 sequence reads: CASSPGPGQGYGIQYF. CDR3 nucleotides: TGTGCCAGCAGTCCGGGCCCAGGACAGGGGTATGGCATTCAGTACTTC.

J is TRBJ2-7 and V is TRBV5-4; 13 nucleotides align to TRBD2. The CDR3 runs 16 residues. J was trimmed by 0 bases and V by 4 bases; bases with no gene match: 4. Per germline, CDR1 SGHNT and CDR2 YYREEE (reference sequence). CDR3 protein: CASSTGLAGSSYEQYF. DNA of the CDR3: TGTGCCAGCAGCACGGGACTAGCGGGGAGCTCCTACGAGCAGTACTTC.

This chain joins TRBV9 and TRBJ2-3; D ambiguous. From germline, CDR1 is SGDLS and CDR2 YYNGEE. This CDR3 has 15 amino acids. The ends were cut back, 0 bases at V and 0 bases at J, with 8 bases in the middle. CDR3: CASSVARSSTDTQYF. The CDR3 DNA is TGTGCCAGCAGCGTAGCCAGGTCTAGCACAGATACGCAGTATTTT.

The V call is TRBV4-1, the J call TRBJ2-1, with D tentatively TRBD1 (6 bases). Germline lookup yields CDR1 MGHRA and CDR2 YSYEKL. The CDR3 is 17 amino acids. V was cut by 0 bases and J by 3 bases, with 15 bases left in between. CDR3 protein: CASSQDYRVSGYNEQFF. In DNA form, the CDR3 reads TGCGCCAGCAGCCAAGATTACAGGGTATCCGGCTACAATGAGCAGTTCTTC.

The V call is TRBV7-9, the J call TRBJ2-1, with D possibly TRBD1 on 6 matching bases. The V gene's germline CDR1 is SEHNR and CDR2 FQNEAQ (reference sequence). V lost 5 bases and J 6 bases, leaving 11 bases between the germline ends. This CDR3 has 13 amino acids. The CDR3 loop reads CASSPGTPNEQFF. As DNA, the CDR3 is TGTGCCAGCAGCCCTGGGACACCCAATGAGCAGTTCTTC.

The V and J genes are TRBV5-1 and TRBJ2-6, with D possibly TRBD1 on 5 matching bases. The CDR3 has 16 amino acids. The germline gives CDR1 SGHRS, CDR2 YFSETQ. Trimming removed 0 bases from V and 14 bases from J, with 21 bases in between. The CDR3 is CASSLGRDSLIDILTF. DNA of the CDR3: TGCGCCAGCAGCTTGGGGAGAGACAGCTTAATCGACATCCTGACTTTC.

This chain uses TRBV29-1 with TRBJ1-2; possibly TRBD1 for D (6 bases). This CDR3 region has 14 residues. Deletions cut 0 bases from V and 10 bases from J, with 18 bases between. The germline CDR1 and CDR2 sequences are SQVTM and ANQGSEA. The CDR3 region is CSVEDRGRGKYYTF. CDR3 coding DNA: TGCAGCGTTGAAGATCGGGGCAGGGGCAAATACTACACCTTC.

V usage is TRBV3-1 (or the pseudogene TRBV3-2) and J usage is TRBJ2-6, with a weak D call TRBD2 (5 bases). Looked up from germline, CDR1 is LGHDT and CDR2 is YNNKEL (reference sequence). V was clipped by 1 base and J by 3 bases, with 16 bases between them. The CDR3 runs 18 residues. The CDR3 nucleotides read TGTGCCAGCAGCCAAGTCGCTAGCCCCTCCGGTGGGGCCAACGTCCTGACTTTC. This codes for CASSQVASPSGGANVLTF.

The chain carries TRBV28 and TRBJ2-2; TRBD2 agrees at 11 bases. Trimming took 3 bases from V and 7 from J; bases not matched to a gene: 13. CDR3 length: 18 residues. The germline V gene encodes CDR1 MDHEN and CDR2 SYDVKM. CDR3 amino acids: CASSFPRPVAGGLGELFF. The CDR3 DNA sequence: TGTGCCAGCAGTTTTCCCCGGCCGGTAGCGGGAGGGCTCGGGGAGCTGTTTTTT.

The V gene is TRBV7-2, the J gene TRBJ2-3; TRBD2 is a possible D gene (6 bases). CDR3 length equals 13 residues. The V and J ends lost 7 bases and 2 bases respectively, with 10 bases between them. CDR1 and CDR2 (germline): SGHTA, FQGNSA. DNA for the CDR3: TGTGCCAGCAAAGGCGGGAACACAGATACGCAGTATTTT. It specifies CASKGGNTDTQYF.

The CDR3 protein is CASRGIQATDTQYF. The CDR3 DNA sequence: TGTGCCAGCAGAGGAATACAGGCCACAGATACGCAGTATTTT. This sequence joins TRBV21-1 and TRBJ2-3; the table names TRBD1, a call not compared with the DNA. TRBV21-1 is classified as a pseudogene. CDR3 length equals 14 residues.

This sequence joins TRBV5-1 and TRBJ2-1, with TRBD2 matching over 7 bases. The germline V gene has CDR1 SGHRS and CDR2 YFSETQ. Losses at the gene ends were 6 bases for V and 0 bases for J; bases not matched to a gene: 12. This CDR3 contains 17 residues. CDR3 nucleotide sequence: TGCGCCAGCAACATCGGGACTACCAGAAGCTCCTACAATGAGCAGTTCTTC. Protein product: CASNIGTTRSSYNEQFF.

The chain combines TRBV11-2 with TRBJ1-1, with 8 positions matching TRBD1. This CDR3 spans 14 amino acids. Germline V gene lookup returns CDR1 SGHAT and CDR2 FQNNGV. V shed 3 bases, J shed 6 bases, and the junction held 6 bases outside the gene matches. DNA for the CDR3: TGTGCCAGCAGCTTGGCACAGGGGGTACCTGAAGCTTTCTTT. Translating it yields CASSLAQGVPEAFF.

This clone turned up a few times. The V and J genes are TRBV5-1 and TRBJ2-7, with 9 bases that match TRBD1. CDR1 SGHRS and CDR2 YFSETQ come from the germline V gene. This CDR3 is built from 18 residues. V gave up 3 bases and J gave up 0 bases; unmatched junction bases: 13. The CDR3 is CASSWDRDRASSSYEQYF. The CDR3 nucleotides are TGCGCCAGCAGCTGGGACCGGGACAGGGCTTCGTCCTCCTACGAGCAGTACTTC.

The chain is built from TRBV25-1 and TRBJ1-1; D is ambiguous. CDR3 length: 14 amino acids. Germline V CDR1 and CDR2: MGHDK, SYGVNS. Trimming shortened V by 2 bases and J by 1 base, and 8 bases separated the two germline ends. CDR3 DNA: TGTGCCAGCAGTGAAGGGCGGGGGAACACTGAAGCTTTCTTT. This codes for CASSEGRGNTEAFF. The variable domain in full, completed from reference TRBV25-1 and TRBJ1-1, reads EADIYQTPRYLVIGTGKKITLECSQTMGHDKMYWYQQDPGMELHLIHYSYGVNSTEKGDLSSESTVSRIRTEHFPLTLESARPSHTSQYLCASSEGRGNTEAFFGQGTRLTVV.

This chain joins TRBV7-9 and TRBJ2-1, with D possibly matching TRBD2 (5 bases). The length of the CDR3 is 17 residues. The germline V gene has CDR1 SEHNR and CDR2 FQNEAQ (reference sequence). V gave up 5 bases and J gave up 3 bases, with 20 bases separating them. The CDR3 reads CASSRRTSPTFYNEQFF. The CDR3 coding sequence is TGTGCCAGCAGCAGGCGGACTTCACCCACCTTCTACAATGAGCAGTTCTTC.

The J gene is TRBJ1-1, the V gene TRBV14; D is possibly TRBD1 (6 bases). There are 14 residues in the CDR3. V gave up 6 bases and J gave up 0 bases, with 11 bases separating them. Germline assignment: CDR1 SGHDN and CDR2 FVKESK. DNA of the CDR3: TGTGCCAGCAGTCTTACAGGGATGAACACTGAAGCTTTCTTT. Amino acids: CASSLTGMNTEAFF.